These 17 T cell receptor beta chains came from one sample sequenced in a study of T cells in Graves' hyperthyroidism and ophthalmopathy. Amplification of TCR beta CDR3 regions used RNA as the template. TCR CDR3 regions were first amplified by RT-PCR with HTBI primers. Each CDR3 protein gets one entry after TCRdb re-called the multiplex PCR reads with MiXCR. The top ten clones hold roughly a sixth of a sample with around 530,000 distinct CDR3 sequences, roughly 17% of them seen once. The source material was blood. The receptors here all came from a young woman with Graves' ophthalmopathy.

This chain uses TRBV3-1 with TRBJ1-2; TRBD1 matches 8 bases. Germline V lookup: CDR1 LGHDT, CDR2 YNNKEL (reference sequence). Trimming at V came to 1 base and at J to 4 bases, leaving 2 bases not matched to a gene. The CDR3 has 14 amino acids. The CDR3 protein is CASSQVTGGYGYTF. As DNA, the CDR3 is TGTGCCAGCAGCCAAGTTACAGGGGGCTATGGCTACACCTTC.

The gene calls are TRBV19 and TRBJ2-1; 10 bases map to TRBD2. Germline lookup yields CDR1 LNHDA and CDR2 SQIVND (reference sequence). Trimming removed 5 bases from V and 6 bases from J; junction bases left unmatched: 10. The CDR3 has 16 amino acids. The DNA for the CDR3 is TGTGCCAGTAGTTCCCGAACTAGCGGGAAAGGCAATGAGCAGTTCTTC. This encodes CASSSRTSGKGNEQFF.

This clonotype was seen ten or more times. The V and J genes are TRBV20-1 and TRBJ2-3, with D perhaps being TRBD1 or TRBD2 (6 bases each). Germline V gene data show CDR1 as DFQATT and CDR2 as SNEGSKA (reference sequence). The V and J ends lost 5 bases and 0 bases respectively, with 15 bases between them. The length of the CDR3 is 15 residues. The chain's CDR3 is CSAERGGGSTDTQYF. The CDR3 nucleotides are TGCAGTGCTGAAAGAGGAGGGGGAAGCACAGATACGCAGTATTTT.

This clonotype was recorded at least ten times. The chain employs TRBV29-1 and TRBJ1-1; no clear D. Trimming removed 3 bases at V and 6 bases at J, with 11 bases between. The length of the CDR3 is 12 residues. Germline V gene data show CDR1 as SQVTM and CDR2 as ANQGSEA. CDR3 DNA sequence: TGCAGCGTTGACATGGAGGGCGCTGAAGCTTTCTTT. Protein sequence: CSVDMEGAEAFF.

This clonotype has at least ten counts. The chain links TRBV12-3 or TRBV12-4 to TRBJ2-1; TRBD2 agrees at 13 bases. After removal of 7 bases from V and 7 bases from J, the junction contained 7 bases not matched to a gene. This CDR3 comprises 15 residues. CDR3 coding DNA: TGTGCCAGCACACTAGCGGGAGGGATGGGTAATGAGCAGTTCTTC. Its protein product is CASTLAGGMGNEQFF.

The rearrangement links TRBV24-1 to TRBJ2-7, with 9 bases lining up with TRBD1. The CDR3 runs to 12 residues. Germline CDR1 KGHDR, CDR2 SFDVKD. The V segment lost 11 bases and the J segment 7 bases; nucleotides outside the gene matches: 8. The CDR3 DNA sequence: TGTGCCAGCGGGACAGGGTCGGGGGAGCAGTACTTC. It specifies CASGTGSGEQYF.

This clonotype was seen more than once but under ten times. The chain has TRBV16 and TRBJ1-2, with D possibly being TRBD1 (5 bases). Trimming cost V 2 bases and J 4 bases, with 8 bases left between them. This CDR3 is built from 13 residues. CDR1 and CDR2 from the germline V gene are KGHSY and FQNENV. The CDR3 reads CASSQQTAYGYTF. For the CDR3, the DNA is TGTGCCAGCAGCCAACAGACAGCCTATGGCTACACCTTC.

This clonotype was seen ten or more times. The chain uses TRBV7-2 and TRBJ1-2; TRBD1 agrees at 9 bases. There are 15 residues in the CDR3. Germline V gene data show CDR1 as SGHTA and CDR2 as FQGNSA. With V trimmed by 5 bases and J by 6 bases, 10 bases remained unmatched. CDR3 loop: CASSTPPGTGNGYTF. CDR3 sequence (DNA): TGTGCCAGCAGCACTCCTCCCGGGACAGGGAATGGCTACACCTTC.

The chain is built from TRBV30 and TRBJ2-2; D is unresolved. This CDR3 has 14 residues. In germline, CDR1 is GTSNPN, CDR2 SVGIG (reference sequence). Trimming stripped 1 base from V and 1 base from J, with 7 bases between. CDR3 bases: TGTGCCTGGAGTGGCAGCTGGAACACCGGGGAGCTGTTTTTT. Translating it yields CAWSGSWNTGELFF.

This clonotype was seen ten or more times. The J gene is TRBJ1-5, the V gene TRBV27; TRBD1 might be the D (5 bases). The CDR3 sequence is 16 residues long. The V gene lost 8 bases and the J gene lost 0 bases, with 17 bases spanning the gap. CDR1 is MNHEY, CDR2 SMNVEV, per germline (reference sequence). DNA for the CDR3: TGTGCCAGCCGAGAAGGCAGGGCGGCTAGCAATCAGCCCCAGCATTTT. Protein product: CASREGRAASNQPQHF.

This clonotype was found a few times. J is TRBJ1-5 and V is TRBV6-1; 11 bases map to TRBD1. CDR1 and CDR2 (germline): MNHNS, SASEGT. V trimming: 8 bases; J trimming: 5 bases; junction bases outside the gene matches: 2. This CDR3 has 13 residues. The DNA for the CDR3 is TGTGCCAGCCGGACAGGGGGCGATCAGCCCCAGCATTTT. It yields the protein CASRTGGDQPQHF.

Many counts were recorded for this clonotype. J is TRBJ1-2 and V is TRBV6-1; D remains unclear. The V gene's germline CDR1 is MNHNS and CDR2 SASEGT. This CDR3 contains 13 residues. The V end lost 5 bases, the J end lost 8 bases, and 15 bases lay between the germline ends. The CDR3, as DNA: TGTGCCAGCAGTAACAAGGGCGGTAGGGGCTACACCTTC. Protein: CASSNKGGRGYTF.

Only a few counts were recorded for this clonotype. The chain links TRBV6-1 to TRBJ2-3; tentative D call: TRBD1 (5 bases). Per the germline V gene, CDR1 is MNHNS and CDR2 is SASEGT. V lost 3 bases and J 4 bases, leaving 14 bases between the germline ends. The CDR3 is made up of 15 amino acids. The CDR3, as DNA: TGTGCCAGCAGTGACGATACCTCAGGGTCAGATACGCAGTATTTT. Its translation: CASSDDTSGSDTQYF.

This clonotype was seen ten or more times. The CDR3 is CAWSVSTTEAFF. For the CDR3, the DNA is TGTGCCTGGAGTGTGTCCACCACTGAAGCTTTCTTT. The chain couples TRBV30 to TRBJ1-1; D call uncertain. The CDR3 has 12 residues. V dropped 0 bases and J dropped 4 bases, with 6 bases sitting between them. Germline V gene data show CDR1 as GTSNPN and CDR2 as SVGIG (reference sequence).

The rearrangement joins TRBV5-1 to TRBJ2-3; the D is unclear. Trimming stripped 6 bases from V and 0 bases from J, with 8 bases between. The CDR3 length is 13 residues. Germline assignment: CDR1 SGHRS and CDR2 YFSETQ. The CDR3 region is CASTSPSTDTQYF. The CDR3 region has the DNA TGCGCCAGCACAAGCCCTAGCACAGATACGCAGTATTTT.

This clonotype was seen at least ten times. The gene calls are TRBV7-3 and TRBJ2-5; 13 bases fit TRBD2. With 4 bases clipped from V and 5 bases from J, the junction kept 10 bases outside the gene matches. There are 17 residues in the CDR3. Looked up from germline, CDR1 is SGHTA and CDR2 is FQGTGA. CDR3 nucleotide sequence: TGTGCCAGCAGCTCTGGACTAGCGGGAGTGTCCGGGGAGACCCAGTACTTC. It translates to CASSSGLAGVSGETQYF.

There are many counts of this clonotype. The CDR3 sequence: CASSLQGLAQFF. The CDR3 nucleotides are TGTGCCAGCAGTTTACAGGGATTGGCGCAGTTCTTC. V usage is TRBV12-3 or TRBV12-4 and J usage is TRBJ2-1; D perhaps matches TRBD1 (5 bases). The CDR3 spans 12 residues. The ends were cut back, 2 bases at V and 12 bases at J, with 11 bases in the middle.